A selection of T cell receptor beta chains follows, all from one sample in a study of blood T cell repertoires in COVID-19. Repertoires were generated with immunoSEQ multiplex PCR, while TCRdb's copy carries only in-frame clones and drops some. The sample contains about 190,000 clones, approximately 79% of which appear only once. Sequenced sample: peripheral blood. All receptors come from a woman aged 50 to 60 with acute or convalescent COVID-19. CDR3s include the opening cysteine and the closing phenylalanine or tryptophan.

V gene,J gene,CDR3 protein
TRBV19,TRBJ1-5,CASSMRTGSNQPQHF
TRBV27,TRBJ2-2,CASSQSGTGELFF
TRBV28,TRBJ2-7,CASRPPGQGYEQYF
TRBV12-2,TRBJ2-1,CASRLVLAGNNEQFF
TRBV5-4,TRBJ2-7,CASSLAGSFYEQYF
TRBV11-2,TRBJ2-7,CASSRDRADEQYF
TRBV6-6,TRBJ1-3,CASRHRQGPGNTIYF
TRBV25-1,TRBJ1-1,CASAGAQSAFF
TRBV28,TRBJ2-5,CASSLYAGATQYF
TRBV24-1,TRBJ1-5,CATSDSQGYSNQPQHF
TRBV27,TRBJ2-1,CASTPRGLLSNEQFF
TRBV2,TRBJ2-5,CATSTGGGETQYF
TRBV30,TRBJ2-1,CAWSKGQGVSNEQFF
TRBV5-4,TRBJ1-1,CASSPEGGLNTEAFF
TRBV28,TRBJ1-2,CASSLTPGTGGNYGYTF
TRBV7-9,TRBJ2-5,CASSPTQRSGGRGETQYF
TRBV19,TRBJ1-6,CASSGGDSPLHF
TRBV9,TRBJ1-2,CASSVSTGSGYTF
TRBV27,TRBJ2-7,CASSLRGQGSYEQYF
TRBV5-4,TRBJ2-1,CASSFSGGRAHEQFF
TRBV5-5,TRBJ2-7,CASSRAGVSYEQYF
TRBV13,TRBJ1-1,CASSSGQGMNTEAFF
TRBV30,TRBJ1-3,CAWSFNRVGNTIYF
TRBV2,TRBJ1-4,CASTGELEKLFF
TRBV11-2,TRBJ1-6,CASGRDHGSPLHF
TRBV28,TRBJ1-5,CASSSGGGSNQPQHF
TRBV28,TRBJ2-3,CASSPRLLAGGGDTQYF
TRBV5-6,TRBJ2-3,CASSFKTSGGKDTQYF
TRBV2,TRBJ2-3,CASRAAGGRTQYF
TRBV23-1,TRBJ1-5,CASNVQGVCNQPQHF
TRBV6-2/TRBV6-3,TRBJ2-4,CASIPQGDINIQYF
TRBV5-8,TRBJ1-6,CASSFDREASPLHF
TRBV18,TRBJ2-7,CASSPEQGSYEQYF
TRBV2,TRBJ1-5,CASSEKGQGQPQHF
TRBV4-3,TRBJ2-7,CASSPRTDLPEGQYF
TRBV9,TRBJ1-3,CASSVGFVRGGPGNTIYF
TRBV6-2/TRBV6-3,TRBJ1-5,CASSYDKAQHF
TRBV6-5,TRBJ1-1,CASSRAGGTEAFF
TRBV19,TRBJ2-3,CASRDRGSDTQYF
TRBV6-6,TRBJ1-6,CASSSREAPLHF
TRBV15,TRBJ2-3,CATSRDPPGRSTDTQYF
TRBV30,TRBJ1-2,CARRTGESYGYTF
TRBV24-1,TRBJ1-5,CATTPGGSNQPQHF
TRBV28,TRBJ2-7,CASFDRGRTYEQYF
TRBV6-6,TRBJ1-1,CASRQGGLGAFF
TRBV10-1,TRBJ2-7,CASSRFGYEQYF
TRBV11-2,TRBJ2-1,CASRSTSGYNEQFF
TRBV6-6,TRBJ2-1,CASSPGTSRGNEQFF
TRBV4-2,TRBJ2-7,CASSQVQGSSYEQYF
TRBV5-1,TRBJ2-6,CASSLGTSRGANVLTF
TRBV5-1,TRBJ1-6,CASSYSLPGNSPLHF
TRBV9,TRBJ1-5,CASSARGFNQPQHF